These T cell receptor beta chains were read from a single sample in a study of OX40 agonist ivuxolimab in advanced cancers. Measured with immunoSEQ multiplex PCR; TCRdb has only the in-frame clones, and not every one. The sample has 65,000 or so clones; over 80% are singletons. The sequences come from CD4+ or CD8+ T cells sorted from blood, collected in a trial of the OX40 agonist ivuxolimab. Receptors originate from an adult with an advanced solid tumor such as melanoma, head and neck, liver or kidney cancer. CDR3s include the opening cysteine and the closing phenylalanine or tryptophan. A D gene is named only where the DNA matches it firmly. For some rows the clone size is stated as once, few or many, or as a class when expanded; others skip it.

size: .
V: TRBV7-9
D: .
J: TRBJ2-5
DNA: TGTGCCAGCAGCTGGACGGTCGTGTCGCTCCAAGAGACCCAGTACTTC
CDR3: CASSWTVVSLQETQYF

size: once
V: TRBV27
D: .
J: TRBJ2-7
DNA: TGTGCCAGCAGTCCGACGGACGGGTACGAGCAGTACTTC
CDR3: CASSPTDGYEQYF

size: .
V: TRBV5-1
D: .
J: TRBJ1-3
DNA: TGCGCCAGCAGCTTAACCGGAAACACCATATATTTT
CDR3: CASSLTGNTIYF

size: .
V: TRBV10-1
D: .
J: TRBJ2-1
DNA: TGCGCCAGCAAAGTGACCCGTCCCCCCACAACCTACAATGAGCAGTTCTTC
CDR3: CASKVTRPPTTYNEQFF

size: .
V: TRBV6-6
D: .
J: TRBJ2-6
DNA: TGTGCCAGCAGGGGGGCCAACGTCCTGACTTTC
CDR3: CASRGANVLTF

size: few
V: TRBV19
D: .
J: TRBJ1-3
DNA: TGTGCCAGCTCGACAGGCTCTGGAAACACCATATATTTT
CDR3: CASSTGSGNTIYF

size: .
V: TRBV27
D: TRBD1
J: TRBJ2-7
DNA: TGTGCCAGCAGTTTAGGGACAGGGGAATACGAGCAGTACTTC
CDR3: CASSLGTGEYEQYF

size: .
V: TRBV28
D: .
J: TRBJ1-2
DNA: TGTGCCAGCAGTTTTCCTGTTCCAGGGTCAGTAGGGGCTAACTATGGCTACACCTTC
CDR3: CASSFPVPGSVGANYGYTF

size: once
V: TRBV9
D: .
J: TRBJ2-1
DNA: TGTGCCAGCAGCGGTAGCTCAGGGCATGAGCAGTTCTTC
CDR3: CASSGSSGHEQFF

size: .
V: TRBV7-2
D: .
J: TRBJ2-1
DNA: TGTGCCAGCAGCCAACGGACAGTGGGGGGCAATGAGCAGTTCTTC
CDR3: CASSQRTVGGNEQFF

size: .
V: TRBV7-2
D: .
J: TRBJ2-7
DNA: TGTGCCAGCAGCTTAGCTAGCGGAACCTACGAGCAGTACTTC
CDR3: CASSLASGTYEQYF

size: .
V: TRBV30
D: TRBD1
J: TRBJ1-6
DNA: TGTGCCTGGAGTATGGGACAGGACAATTCACCCCTCCACTTT
CDR3: CAWSMGQDNSPLHF

size: .
V: TRBV28
D: TRBD1
J: TRBJ2-7
DNA: TGTGCCAGCAGTTTAGGTCAGGGGGTGACGTACGAGCAGTACTTC
CDR3: CASSLGQGVTYEQYF

size: .
V: TRBV5-1
D: TRBD1
J: TRBJ1-1
DNA: TGCGCCAGCAGCTCCCGGACAGGGGAAGAAGCTTTCTTT
CDR3: CASSSRTGEEAFF

size: .
V: TRBV7-7
D: .
J: TRBJ2-5
DNA: TGTGCTAGCAGCCGTCCGGGGAAAGAGACCCAGTACTTC
CDR3: CASSRPGKETQYF

size: .
V: TRBV6-4
D: .
J: TRBJ2-7
DNA: TGTGCCAGCAGTAGCAGACCGGGGGACGAGCAGTACTTC
CDR3: CASSSRPGDEQYF

size: .
V: TRBV5-5
D: TRBD1
J: TRBJ1-3
DNA: TGTGCCAGCAGCTACGGACAGGTCGATGGAAACACCATATATTTT
CDR3: CASSYGQVDGNTIYF

size: .
V: TRBV28
D: TRBD2
J: TRBJ2-3
DNA: TGTGCCAGCAGTTTAGCGGGAGCAGATACGCAGTATTTT
CDR3: CASSLAGADTQYF

size: .
V: TRBV18
D: .
J: TRBJ2-1
DNA: TGTGCCAGCTCACTCGAGTATTCTCCCGCTGAGCAGTTCTTC
CDR3: CASSLEYSPAEQFF

size: .
V: TRBV19
D: TRBD1
J: TRBJ1-4
DNA: TGTGCCAGTAGTAAGCGACAGGGGCATAATGAAAAACTGTTTTTT
CDR3: CASSKRQGHNEKLFF

size: .
V: TRBV2
D: .
J: TRBJ1-5
DNA: TGTGCCAGCAGTGAGAGCTATAGCAATCAGCCCCAGCATTTT
CDR3: CASSESYSNQPQHF

size: .
V: TRBV5-1
D: .
J: TRBJ2-2
DNA: TGCGCCAGCAGCTTGGTTCGCGCCTCGAACACCGGGGAGCTGTTTTTT
CDR3: CASSLVRASNTGELFF

size: .
V: TRBV28
D: TRBD1
J: TRBJ2-2
DNA: TGTGCCAGCAGCACCGACAGGGCAAACACCGGGGAGCTGTTTTTT
CDR3: CASSTDRANTGELFF

size: once
V: TRBV28
D: .
J: TRBJ1-1
DNA: TGTGCCAGCAGTTCCAACACTGAAGCTTTCTTT
CDR3: CASSSNTEAFF

size: .
V: TRBV7-2
D: .
J: TRBJ1-5
DNA: TGTGCCAGCAGCCGCCAGCAGGGTAGCAATCAGCCCCAGCATTTT
CDR3: CASSRQQGSNQPQHF

size: .
V: TRBV7-6
D: .
J: TRBJ2-1
DNA: TGTGCCAGCAGCTCCCGTCAGGGACCTTCCTACAATGAGCAGTTCTTC
CDR3: CASSSRQGPSYNEQFF

size: .
V: TRBV9
D: .
J: TRBJ1-3
DNA: TGTGCCAGCAGCTCGCCGGTGGAGACCTCTGGAAACACCATATATTTT
CDR3: CASSSPVETSGNTIYF

size: once
V: TRBV9
D: .
J: TRBJ1-1
DNA: TGTGCCAGCAGCGTAAGTGAGAATGGGGTTACTGAAGCTTTCTTT
CDR3: CASSVSENGVTEAFF

size: .
V: TRBV19
D: TRBD1
J: TRBJ2-2
DNA: TGTGCCAGTAGTACCGGGACAGGGCAAACCGGGGAGCTGTTTTTT
CDR3: CASSTGTGQTGELFF

size: .
V: TRBV5-4
D: .
J: TRBJ2-7
DNA: TGTGCCAGCAGCTTGGCCTCGACGGCGGGCGAGCAGTACTTC
CDR3: CASSLASTAGEQYF